Detailed here is one TCR beta chain. This specimen belongs to a study of cytomegalovirus exposure and HLA in healthy donors. PCR involved 60 Vbeta and 13 Jbeta primers. Here immunoSEQ multiplex PCR was the method, and the copy in TCRdb shows in-frame clones only, minus some. The sample lists about 230,000 clones, around 83% seen once, with around 0.23% in the top ten. Germline V gene lookup returns CDR1 MGHRA and CDR2 YSYEKL. The CDR3 is 20 amino acids. The V gene end was trimmed by 0 bases and the J gene end by 2 bases; junction bases not matched to a gene: 11. The V call is TRBV4-1, the J call TRBJ2-7; 15 bases map to TRBD2. The sequenced sample consisted of PBMCs. This sequence was found in a girl aged 2-9 years in good health and CMV-seronegative. The CDR3 region is CASSQDLGLAGGPGTYEQYF. For the CDR3, the DNA is TGCGCCAGCAGCCAAGACCTCGGACTAGCGGGAGGGCCAGGCACCTACGAGCAGTACTTC.